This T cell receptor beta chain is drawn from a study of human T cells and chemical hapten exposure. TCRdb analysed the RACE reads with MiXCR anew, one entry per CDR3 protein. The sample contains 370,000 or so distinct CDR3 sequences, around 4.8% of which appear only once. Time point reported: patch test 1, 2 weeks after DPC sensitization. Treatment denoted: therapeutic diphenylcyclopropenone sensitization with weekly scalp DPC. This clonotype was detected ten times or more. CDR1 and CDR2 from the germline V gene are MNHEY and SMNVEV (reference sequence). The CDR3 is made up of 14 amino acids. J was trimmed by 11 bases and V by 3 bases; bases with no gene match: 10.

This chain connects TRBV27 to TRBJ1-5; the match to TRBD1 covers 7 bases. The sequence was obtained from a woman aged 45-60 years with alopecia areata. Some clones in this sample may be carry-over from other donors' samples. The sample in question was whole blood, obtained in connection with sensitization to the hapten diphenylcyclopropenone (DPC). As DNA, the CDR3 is TGTGCCAGCAGTTTTAGGGGGCCAGGTACGGCCCAGCATTTT. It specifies CASSFRGPGTAQHF.